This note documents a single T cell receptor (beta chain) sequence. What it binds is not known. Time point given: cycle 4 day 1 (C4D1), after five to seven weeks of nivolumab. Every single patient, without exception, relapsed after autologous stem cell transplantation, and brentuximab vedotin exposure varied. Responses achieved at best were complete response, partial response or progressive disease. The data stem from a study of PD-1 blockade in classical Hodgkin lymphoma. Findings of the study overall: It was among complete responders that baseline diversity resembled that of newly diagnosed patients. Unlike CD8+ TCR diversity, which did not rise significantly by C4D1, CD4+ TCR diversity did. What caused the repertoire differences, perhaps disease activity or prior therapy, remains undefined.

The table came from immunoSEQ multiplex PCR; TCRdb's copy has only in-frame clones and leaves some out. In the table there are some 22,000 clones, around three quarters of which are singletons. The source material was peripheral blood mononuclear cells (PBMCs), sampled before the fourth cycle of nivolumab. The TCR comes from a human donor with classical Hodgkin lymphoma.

The CDR3 bases are TGTGCAAGTCGCTTAGGTTTAAACTATAGCAATCAGCCCCAGCATTTT. This translates into CASRLGLNYSNQPQHF. The J gene is TRBJ1-5, the V gene TRBV12-2. TRBV12-2 has pseudogene status. This CDR3 comprises 16 residues.